This T cell receptor (beta chain) is drawn from a study of technical replicates of blood from a few donors (dated 2017 in TCRdb). CDR3 length: 13 amino acids, cysteine to phenylalanine. The DNA shown is the 39-base CDR3, in frame from base 1. For CDR1 and CDR2, the germline V gene (reference sequence) lists SEHNR and FQNEAQ. At the junction V is shortened by 11 bases and J by 3 bases, with 16 bases in between. For this clone: This clone's antigen is unknown. It has no much larger one-base neighbor in the sample; base qualities were not kept.

Library construction relied on the immunoSEQ multiplex PCR assay. Held by TCRdb, this immuneACCESS table contains in-frame sequences only and omits some clones. Under half of the omission traces to an unresolved V gene where checked; the cause of the rest is unknown. Recorded for this sample are some 71,000 clones; about 96% of them occurred a single time. The ten largest clones add up to roughly 0.2% of the sample. The sequenced material came from T cells isolated from PBMCs. The sequence was collected from a human donor in good health. This sequence uses TRBV7-9 and TRBJ1-2, with a weak D call of TRBD1 (5 bases match). The CDR3 region reads CAVPHPGHYGYTF. The sequenced DNA: TGTGCCGTTCCCCATCCAGGGCACTATGGCTACACCTTC.